This TCR beta chain was sequenced in a study of T cells after yellow fever vaccination. As for the study in general: Fractions of limited cellularity were prepared by means of SMART-Seq v4 Ultra Low Input. Study conclusions and caveats: It was a small share of clonotypes that appeared in both CD4 and CD8 compartments.

This clonotype came up a few times. No antigen is known for it. TCRdb passed the 5' RACE reads through MiXCR, listing each CDR3 protein once. The data contain 200,000 to 250,000 distinct CDR3 sequences, more than 3% of them singletons. V was trimmed by 3 bases and J by 7 bases, leaving 18 bases between them. The length of the CDR3 is 15 residues. The germline CDR1 and CDR2 sequences are KGHSH and LQKENI. The sequencing used CD4+ T cells sorted from PBMCs, collected 10 days after the yellow fever booster vaccination. The chain carries TRBV18 and TRBJ1-2; no definite D call. The receptor was isolated from a man between 18 and 35 years old who received the YFV17D yellow fever vaccine. As DNA, the CDR3 is TGTGCCAGCTCACCGGGGAGGTCATCCCTAGGTGGCTACACCTTC. Protein sequence: CASSPGRSSLGGYTF.